This TCR beta chain derives from a study of response to subunit inactivated influenza vaccine. Via MiXCR, TCRdb re-called the RT-PCR reads, giving one row per CDR3 protein. Of roughly 570,000 distinct CDR3 sequences listed, around 13% are singletons. A word on this clonotype: Antigen specificity is unknown.

Trimming stripped 3 bases from V and 2 bases from J, with 5 bases between. The CDR3 covers 13 residues. Germline CDR1 is MNHEY and CDR2 is SMNVEV (reference sequence). Study observations and caveats: Authors suggested each seasonal influenza vaccination recruits few new T cells.

The clonotype was recovered from a man aged 50 to 60 who received an inactivated influenza vaccine. Sequencing was performed on PBMCs from blood, taken 45 days after vaccination. This rearrangement joins TRBV27 to TRBJ2-1; no clear D gene. The CDR3: CASSFFAYNEQFF. DNA of the CDR3: TGTGCCAGCAGTTTTTTCGCCTACAATGAGCAGTTCTTC.